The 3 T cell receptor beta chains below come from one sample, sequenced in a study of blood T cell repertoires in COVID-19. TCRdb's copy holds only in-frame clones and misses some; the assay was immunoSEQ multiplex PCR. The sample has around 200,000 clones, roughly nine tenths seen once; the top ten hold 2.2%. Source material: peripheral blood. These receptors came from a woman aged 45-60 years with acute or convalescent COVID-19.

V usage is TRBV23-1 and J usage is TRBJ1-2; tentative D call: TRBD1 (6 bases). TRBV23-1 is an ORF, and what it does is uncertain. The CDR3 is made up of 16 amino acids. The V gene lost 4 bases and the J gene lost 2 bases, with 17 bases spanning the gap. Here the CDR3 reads CASSPHYRVHNYGYTF. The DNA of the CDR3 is TGCGCCAGCAGTCCGCACTACAGGGTACACAACTATGGCTACACCTTC.

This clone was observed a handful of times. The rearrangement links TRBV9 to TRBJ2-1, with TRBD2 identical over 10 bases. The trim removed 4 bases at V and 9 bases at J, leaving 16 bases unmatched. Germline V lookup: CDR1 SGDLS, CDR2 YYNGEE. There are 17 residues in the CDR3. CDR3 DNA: TGTGCCAGCAGCCCTGGAACAGGGCTAGCGGGAGTAATTGAGCAGTTCTTC. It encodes CASSPGTGLAGVIEQFF.

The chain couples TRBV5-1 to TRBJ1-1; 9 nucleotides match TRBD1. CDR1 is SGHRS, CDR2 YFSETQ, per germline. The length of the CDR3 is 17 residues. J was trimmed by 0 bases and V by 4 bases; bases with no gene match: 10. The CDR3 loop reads CASSAWPGQGMNTEAFF. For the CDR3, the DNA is TGCGCCAGCAGCGCTTGGCCGGGACAGGGCATGAACACTGAAGCTTTCTTT.